Given below is one T cell receptor beta chain in context. The data are from a study of blood T cell repertoires in COVID-19. Study-level background: Specimens from acute and convalescent COVID-19 originated in the United States, Italy and Spain.

Libraries were prepared by immunoSEQ multiplex PCR; TCRdb keeps only in-frame clonotypes and omits some of them. The table includes 85,000 to 120,000 clones, about three quarters detected once. Germline CDR1 MGHRA, CDR2 YSYEKL. The CDR3 sequence is 13 residues long. The V and J ends lost 10 bases and 4 bases, in that order; junction bases with no gene match: 10. The chain recombines TRBV4-1 with TRBJ2-7; 7 positions agree with TRBD2. This receptor was obtained from a man of 80 years or more with COVID-19, enrolled during active disease. Sequenced: peripheral blood. The CDR3 DNA follows: TGCGCCACTCGGGAGGAGGGAGGATACGAGCAGTACTTC. Its protein is CATREEGGYEQYF.